This TCR beta chain was observed in a study of cytomegalovirus exposure and HLA in healthy donors. Study results and limitations: Cytomegalovirus association was assigned to 150 to 200 TCR beta chains. About 87% or about 30% of the time was how often most TCR beta V segments were productive, according to an earlier analysis.

Germline CDR1 reads SGHKS; CDR2 reads YYEKEE (reference sequence). The CDR3 has 17 amino acids. Trimming cost V 4 bases and J 2 bases; bases outside gene matches: 15. As for this clone: Its antigen is undetermined.

The primer mix had 60 Vbeta and 13 Jbeta primers. The method was immunoSEQ multiplex PCR; TCRdb's version includes in-frame clones alone and lacks a portion of them. Of roughly 140,000 clones in the sample, roughly 80% were seen once. The material sequenced was PBMCs. The clonotype was recovered from a man aged 40-50 years in good health and CMV-seropositive. The V gene is TRBV5-5, the J gene TRBJ2-7, with 7 bases lining up with TRBD2. The CDR3 region has the DNA TGTGCCAGCAGCCCCCCTGGGGGGGGTAAGCCCCCCTACGAGCAGTACTTC. Protein product: CASSPPGGGKPPYEQYF.